The T cell receptor (beta chain) described here comes from a study of blood T cell repertoires in COVID-19. Study in general: Samples taken during acute and convalescent COVID-19 were collected in the United States, Italy and Spain. From T cells, B-cell-depleted T cells, or PBMCs came the material, which was cDNA or gDNA.

Per the authors' pipeline: Nucleated cell counts were estimated from reference gene primer amplification. Libraries were prepared by immunoSEQ multiplex PCR; TCRdb keeps only in-frame clonotypes and omits some of them. The D gene and trimming were derived from the DNA, and the V and J assignments and clone size from that table. The sample has about 250,000 clones, roughly 88% seen once. The trim removed 5 bases at V and 10 bases at J, leaving 5 bases unmatched. Germline CDR1 GTSNPN, CDR2 SVGIG (reference sequence). The CDR3 spans 12 residues. Seattle patients were enrolled during active infection and followed longitudinally.

This chain uses TRBV30 with TRBJ1-6; TRBD1 matches 7 bases. The clonotype was recovered from a woman aged 30 to 39 with COVID-19, enrolled during active disease. Sequenced input: peripheral blood. CDR3 in DNA: TGTGCCTGGGACAGGGTCTCCTCACCCCTCCACTTT. The encoded protein is CAWDRVSSPLHF.